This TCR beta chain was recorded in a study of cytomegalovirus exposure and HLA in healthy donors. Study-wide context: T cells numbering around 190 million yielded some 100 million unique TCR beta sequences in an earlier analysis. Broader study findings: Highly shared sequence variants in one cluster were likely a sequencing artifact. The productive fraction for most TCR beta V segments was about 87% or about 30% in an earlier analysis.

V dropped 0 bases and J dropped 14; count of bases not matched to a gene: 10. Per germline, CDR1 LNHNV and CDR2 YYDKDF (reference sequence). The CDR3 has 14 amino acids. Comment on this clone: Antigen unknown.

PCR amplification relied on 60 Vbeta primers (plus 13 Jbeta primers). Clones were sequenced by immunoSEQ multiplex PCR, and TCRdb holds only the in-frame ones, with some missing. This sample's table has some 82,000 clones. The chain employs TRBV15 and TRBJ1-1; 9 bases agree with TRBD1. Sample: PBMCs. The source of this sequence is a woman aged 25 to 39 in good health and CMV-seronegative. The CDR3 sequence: CATSRDHGDRALFF. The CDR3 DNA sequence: TGTGCCACCAGCAGAGATCATGGGGACAGGGCACTGTTCTTT.